This paragraph reports one TCR beta chain. Its target is unknown. The junction and the germline gene differ at one end; a read error may be behind it. This sample was included in a study of T cells after yellow fever vaccination. Overall study results and limits: Abundant bulk-population clonotypes could contaminate the FACS-sorted repertoires. The CD4 and CD8 compartments had a small share of their clonotypes in common.

The length of the CDR3 is 16 residues. MiXCR, run by TCRdb on the 5' RACE reads, gives a single entry per CDR3 protein. The sample consists of 300,000 or so distinct CDR3 sequences, around 6.8% of them appearing once. This receptor was obtained from a man aged 18 to 29 who received the YFV17D yellow fever vaccine. The V gene is TRBV12-3 or TRBV12-4, the J gene TRBJ2-5; TRBD2 matches 13 bases. This sample comprised PBMCs, obtained roughly 46 days after the first yellow fever vaccination. CDR3 nucleotides: TGTACCAGCAGTCGGACTAGCGGGGGAGTTGGGGAGACCCAGTACTTC. It encodes CTSSRTSGGVGETQYF.